This is a list of T cell receptor beta chains from one sample in a study of T cell responses to AZD1222 COVID-19 vaccine. Repertoires were generated with immunoSEQ multiplex PCR, while TCRdb's copy carries only in-frame clones and drops some. The sample lists roughly 100,000 clones, over 80% occurring once. The sequencing here drew on peripheral blood, taken on day 0 of AZD1222 vaccination. The source is an adult in good health. CDR3s include the opening cysteine and the closing phenylalanine or tryptophan. Each record gives: D gene, V gene, clone size, J gene, CDR3 DNA, CDR3 protein. A D gene is named only where the DNA matches it firmly. Clone size is not always given. Where it is, it says once, few, many or a class for expanded clones.

TRBD2	TRBV10-1	NA	TRBJ2-1	TGCGCCAGCAGTCCCGGGACTAGCGGACCCAATGAGCAGTTCTTC	CASSPGTSGPNEQFF
NA	TRBV14	once	TRBJ1-4	TGTGCCAGCAGCCAAGAGGGAGAGCCGTCGGCTAATGAAAAACTGTTTTTT	CASSQEGEPSANEKLFF
NA	TRBV3-1/TRBV3-2	NA	TRBJ1-4	TGTGCCAGCAGCCAATGGACAGTTGATGAAAAACTGTTTTTT	CASSQWTVDEKLFF
NA	TRBV7-3	NA	TRBJ2-1	TGTGCCAGCAGCTTAAGCTCATCTAGCTCCTACAATGAGCAGTTCTTC	CASSLSSSSSYNEQFF
NA	TRBV11-2	NA	TRBJ2-7	TGTGCCAGCAGCTTAGATCTGCAACGGGCGTTCTACGAGCAGTACTTC	CASSLDLQRAFYEQYF
TRBD1	TRBV6-2/TRBV6-3	NA	TRBJ1-5	TGTGCCAGCAGTTACTCACATTTTGAGGTGACAGGGGGTGGTCAGCCCCAGCATTTT	CASSYSHFEVTGGGQPQHF
TRBD2	TRBV3-1/TRBV3-2	once	TRBJ2-3	TGTGCCAGCAGCCGCGACTTGACTAGCGGGAATCCAGATACGCAGTATTTT	CASSRDLTSGNPDTQYF
NA	TRBV5-1	NA	TRBJ2-5	TGCGCCAGCAGCTTGGTCCTGCTTCGTGAGACCCAGTACTTC	CASSLVLLRETQYF
NA	TRBV30	NA	TRBJ2-3	TGTGCCTGGAGCCTCAGGGAGATATCAGATACGCAGTATTTT	CAWSLREISDTQYF
TRBD2	TRBV6-1	NA	TRBJ2-3	TGTGCCAGCAGTGAAACGGCTAGCGGGGGGGCCATGAATACGCAGTATTTT	CASSETASGGAMNTQYF
NA	TRBV6-2/TRBV6-3	NA	TRBJ2-7	TGTGCCAGCAGTTACTGGGACGCCTCCTACGAGCAGTACTTC	CASSYWDASYEQYF
NA	TRBV7-2	NA	TRBJ1-2	TGTGCCAGCAGCTTAGGTGGGGTTCGAAGCTATGGCTACACCTTC	CASSLGGVRSYGYTF
NA	TRBV3-1/TRBV3-2	NA	TRBJ2-5	TGTGCCAGCAGCCAGGACACAATCTACGGAGAGACCCAGTACTTC	CASSQDTIYGETQYF